This is a list of T cell receptor beta chains from one sample in a study of T-cell reconstitution after alpha-beta-depleted transplantation in children. One entry per CDR3 protein, called by TCRdb with MiXCR from the PCR reads. The data show roughly 570,000 distinct CDR3 sequences, 20% to 30% seen once. The sample in question was PBMCs, obtained before TCRalphabeta/CD19-depleted stem cell transplant. All receptors derive from a boy less than two years old with Wiskott-Aldrich syndrome, due to receive a stem cell transplant. The CDR3 runs from the conserved cysteine through the conserved F or W. The D gene is left open where the match is weak. Clone sizes are given selectively: once, few, many, or a class where the clone is expanded.

CDR3 protein	CDR3 DNA	V gene	clone size	D gene	J gene
CAGSTAQGGGNEQFF	TGCGCCGGCAGCACCGCTCAGGGGGGAGGCAATGAGCAGTTCTTC	TRBV5-1	.	.	TRBJ2-1
CASSQEGAGETQYF	TGCGCCAGCAGCCAAGAGGGGGCGGGAGAGACCCAGTACTTC	TRBV4-1	.	.	TRBJ2-5
CASSYSGLAGDTYNEQFF	TGTGCCAGCAGTTACTCGGGGCTAGCGGGAGACACCTACAATGAGCAGTTCTTC	TRBV6-5	few	TRBD2	TRBJ2-1
CASSQGLAGDIYNEQFF	TGCGCCAGCAGCCAGGGACTAGCGGGAGATATCTACAATGAGCAGTTCTTC	TRBV5-1	few	TRBD2	TRBJ2-1
CASSSDRANTEAFF	TGTGCCAGCAGCTCCGACAGGGCGAACACTGAAGCTTTCTTT	TRBV11-2	few	TRBD1	TRBJ1-1
CASSYNTGGVTDTQYF	TGTGCCAGCAGTTATAATACAGGGGGCGTTACAGATACGCAGTATTTT	TRBV12-3/TRBV12-4	few	TRBD1	TRBJ2-3
CASRTGTGGQPQHF	TGTGCCAGCAGAACAGGGACAGGAGGTCAGCCCCAGCATTTT	TRBV27	.	TRBD1	TRBJ1-5
CASSLGSGGGRTEAFF	TGCGCCAGCAGCTTGGGTTCAGGGGGAGGACGCACTGAAGCTTTCTTT	TRBV5-1	.	TRBD1	TRBJ1-1
CAAKGTGGQMNTEAFF	TGTGCCGCCAAAGGGACAGGGGGTCAGATGAACACTGAAGCTTTCTTT	TRBV2	few	TRBD1	TRBJ1-1
CASSPVAGPTDTQYF	TGTGCCAGCAGCCCAGTAGCGGGACCCACAGATACGCAGTATTTT	TRBV6-5	.	TRBD2	TRBJ2-3
CSAAPTSGSYEQYF	TGCAGTGCGGCCCCAACTAGCGGATCCTACGAGCAGTACTTC	TRBV20-1	few	TRBD2	TRBJ2-7
CSAPQDPNTEAFF	TGCAGTGCCCCACAGGATCCGAACACTGAAGCTTTCTTT	TRBV20-1	few	.	TRBJ1-1
CASTPGASGLGEQYF	TGTGCCAGCACCCCAGGGGCTAGCGGTCTCGGCGAGCAGTACTTC	TRBV28	.	.	TRBJ2-7
CASSLAPAGAYEQYF	TGTGCCAGCAGCTTAGCCCCAGCGGGCGCCTACGAGCAGTACTTC	TRBV7-2	.	.	TRBJ2-7
CASSLGLPHGELFF	TGCGCCAGCAGCCTGGGACTCCCACACGGGGAGCTGTTTTTT	TRBV5-1	once	.	TRBJ2-2
CASSVLAGEVQFF	TGTGCCAGTAGTGTCTTAGCGGGAGAGGTGCAGTTCTTC	TRBV19	.	TRBD2	TRBJ2-1
CASSKGTGGVYEQYF	TGCGCCAGCAGCAAAGGGACAGGGGGAGTCTACGAGCAGTACTTC	TRBV5-1	.	TRBD1	TRBJ2-7
CASSPIAGEYTGELFF	TGTGCCAGCAGTCCCATAGCGGGAGAATACACCGGGGAGCTGTTTTTT	TRBV12-3/TRBV12-4	few	TRBD2	TRBJ2-2
CASSESRRSYEQYF	TGCGCCAGCAGTGAGTCTCGACGCTCCTACGAGCAGTACTTC	TRBV10-2	few	.	TRBJ2-7
CASSQDRTGGYEQYF	TGTGCCAGCAGCCAAGATCGGACAGGGGGCTACGAGCAGTACTTC	TRBV14	few	TRBD1	TRBJ2-7
CASAQGQGGYEQYF	TGTGCCAGCGCCCAGGGACAGGGGGGATACGAGCAGTACTTC	TRBV5-6	once	TRBD1	TRBJ2-7
CASSFGVKNIQYF	TGTGCCAGCAGTTTCGGTGTCAAAAACATTCAGTACTTC	TRBV12-3/TRBV12-4	.	.	TRBJ2-4
CASSFAGRGSYEQYF	TGTGCCAGCAGTTTCGCAGGGAGGGGCTCCTACGAGCAGTACTTC	TRBV27	few	TRBD2	TRBJ2-7
CSASRINTEAFF	TGCAGTGCTAGTCGGATAAACACTGAAGCTTTCTTT	TRBV20-1	.	.	TRBJ1-1
CSAPPAEGSEKLFF	TGCAGTGCCCCCCCCGCGGAAGGCAGTGAAAAACTGTTTTTT	TRBV20-1	.	.	TRBJ1-4
CSARVRLAVYNEQFF	TGCAGTGCTAGAGTTAGACTAGCGGTATACAATGAGCAGTTCTTC	TRBV20-1	.	TRBD2	TRBJ2-1
CASSPGQGQGKLFF	TGTGCCAGCAGCCCCGGACAGGGACAGGGAAAACTGTTTTTT	TRBV3-1	.	TRBD1	TRBJ1-4
CASSRRDRDTEAFF	TGCGCCAGCAGCCGACGGGACAGAGACACTGAAGCTTTCTTT	TRBV5-1	few	TRBD1	TRBJ1-1
CASSRGGVLEQYF	TGCGCCAGCAGCCGGGGCGGGGTGCTGGAGCAGTACTTC	TRBV5-1	.	.	TRBJ2-7
CASSSGPGGEQYF	TGTGCCAGCAGTTCGGGCCCTGGGGGCGAGCAGTACTTC	TRBV12-3/TRBV12-4	.	.	TRBJ2-7
CASSLGQGRIGEQYF	TGCGCCAGCAGCTTGGGGCAGGGACGTATAGGTGAGCAGTACTTC	TRBV5-1	few	.	TRBJ2-7
CASSPGTSGRDEQFF	TGCGCCAGCAGCCCCGGGACTAGCGGGAGAGATGAGCAGTTCTTC	TRBV5-1	.	TRBD2	TRBJ2-1
CSARDTTGVFFNSPLHF	TGCAGTGCTAGAGACACTACAGGGGTGTTCTTTAACTCACCCCTCCACTTT	TRBV20-1	few	TRBD1	TRBJ1-6
CASSLEGLAGGGNEQFF	TGTGCCAGCAGCTTAGAAGGACTAGCGGGAGGTGGGAATGAGCAGTTCTTC	TRBV7-6	.	TRBD2	TRBJ2-1
CSATLAGLDTQYF	TGCAGTGCCACTCTAGCGGGTCTAGATACGCAGTATTTT	TRBV20-1	.	TRBD2	TRBJ2-3
CASSQGQGDEQFF	TGCGCCAGCAGCCAGGGTCAGGGAGATGAGCAGTTCTTC	TRBV4-1	many	.	TRBJ2-1
CASSLDWQKGNIQYF	TGCGCCAGCAGCTTAGATTGGCAGAAAGGGAACATTCAGTACTTC	TRBV5-1	.	.	TRBJ2-4
CASSPSRDSEQYF	TGTGCCAGCAGTCCGAGCCGGGACTCCGAGCAGTACTTC	TRBV12-3/TRBV12-4	.	.	TRBJ2-7
CASSPARGRSTDTQYF	TGCGCCAGCAGCCCTGCTCGGGGGAGGAGCACAGATACGCAGTATTTT	TRBV5-1	.	.	TRBJ2-3
CASSLQKREQYF	TGTGCCAGCAGTTTACAGAAGCGGGAGCAGTACTTC	TRBV28	.	.	TRBJ2-7